These T cell receptor beta chains were read from a single sample in a study of identical twins. TCRdb called the 5' RACE reads again in MiXCR, with one record for every CDR3 protein. The sample shows approximately 210,000 distinct CDR3 sequences, roughly a tenth of them seen only once. The sample consisted of memory (CD45RO+) T cells sorted from blood. The receptors were gathered from a woman aged 18-29 years in good health. Each CDR3 is given with its conserved first and last residue. Each record gives: D gene, J gene, clone size, CDR3 length, V gene, CDR3 protein, CDR3 DNA. A D gene is named only where the DNA matches it firmly. The size of a clone is reported for some rows only, either as once, few or many, or as a class for expanded clones.

>-|TRBJ2-7|-|16|TRBV4-3
CASSQYLSAEGYEQYF
TGCGCCAGCAGCCAATACTTGTCCGCCGAGGGGTACGAGCAGTACTTC
>-|TRBJ1-2|-|15|TRBV5-4
CASSVDLPANYGYTF
TGTGCCAGCAGCGTAGACCTGCCCGCTAACTATGGCTACACCTTC
>-|TRBJ2-3|few|15|TRBV20-1
CSAIDGTSSTDTQYF
TGCAGTGCTATAGACGGGACCTCTAGCACAGATACGCAGTATTTT
>-|TRBJ2-3|few|13|TRBV4-1
CASSPHTGDTQYF
TGCGCCAGCAGCCCTCACACGGGAGATACGCAGTATTTT
>-|TRBJ1-1|-|12|TRBV6-5
CASSPNRAQAFF
TGTGCCAGCAGTCCAAACAGGGCCCAAGCTTTCTTT
>-|TRBJ1-1|-|11|TRBV7-2
CASSFLSEAFF
TGTGCCAGCAGCTTTCTTTCTGAAGCTTTCTTT
>TRBD1|TRBJ2-5|-|13|TRBV20-1
CSGLGQGQETQYF
TGCAGTGGCCTGGGACAGGGGCAAGAGACCCAGTACTTC
>TRBD2|TRBJ2-3|many|15|TRBV7-3
CASSWTSGGLDTQYF
TGTGCCAGCAGCTGGACTAGCGGGGGGCTTGATACGCAGTATTTT
>-|TRBJ2-7|-|14|TRBV12-3/TRBV12-4
CASSPIGRSYEQYF
TGTGCCAGCAGCCCCATCGGACGGTCCTACGAGCAGTACTTC
>TRBD2|TRBJ2-3|-|20|TRBV6-2/TRBV6-3
CASSYPSTSGPSSGTDTQYF
TGTGCCAGCAGTTACCCGTCGACTAGCGGGCCAAGCTCGGGCACAGATACGCAGTATTTT
>TRBD2|TRBJ2-7|-|18|TRBV10-1
CASSAPGSSGRKTYEQYF
TGCGCCAGCAGCGCCCCGGGGTCTAGCGGGCGAAAAACCTACGAGCAGTACTTC
>-|TRBJ1-1|few|13|TRBV5-1
CASSEAGFTEAFF
TGCGCCAGCTCCGAGGCAGGTTTCACTGAAGCTTTCTTT
>-|TRBJ2-7|few|14|TRBV2
CASSPTLGPYEQYF
TGTGCCAGCAGCCCAACACTAGGACCTTACGAGCAGTACTTC